This TCR beta chain was obtained from a study of blood T cell repertoires in COVID-19. Study at large: The samples span acute and convalescent COVID-19 from the United States, Italy and Spain.

In the authors' methods: Reference gene primer amplification gave nucleated cell count estimates. The assay was immunoSEQ multiplex PCR, and TCRdb's table has in-frame clones only and misses some. V, J and clone size are those of that table, while D and trimming were read from the DNA. This table holds 400,000 to 550,000 clones, about 90% found once. CDR1 and CDR2 from the germline V gene are SGDLS and YYNGEE. V was shortened by 0 bases and J by 4 bases, with 11 bases between the two germline ends. There are 15 residues in the CDR3. The source is a woman in her late teens or twenties with acute COVID-19. Material: PBMCs or T cells enriched from blood (not recorded which). The chain carries TRBV9 and TRBJ1-3; a possible D gene is TRBD1 (5 bases). CDR3 region: CASSVVGAEGNTIYF. The CDR3 DNA is TGTGCCAGCAGCGTAGTAGGGGCGGAGGGAAACACCATATATTTT.